The sequence of this T cell receptor (beta chain) was determined in a study of a mutant IDH1 vaccine in newly diagnosed glioma. Sequenced by immunoSEQ multiplex PCR; TCRdb stores in-frame clones only, minus some. The table has about 88,000 clones, 82% seen once. Time point reported: baseline, week 1 (first vaccination visit). The treatment denotes: pre-vaccination baseline after standard-of-care therapy. Donor diagnoses consisted of new WHO grade 3 or 4 IDH1-mutant, ATRX-lost astrocytomas. The sequenced sample was PBMCs, obtained from a glioma patient treated with radiotherapy, temozolomide or both. The clonotype was recovered from a man between 35 and 55 years old with glioma. Some clones in this sample may be carry-over from other donors' samples.

Here the CDR3 reads CASRPQGYFEAFF. The CDR3 DNA sequence: TGTGCCAGCAGGCCTCAGGGGTACTTTGAAGCTTTCTTT. The chain is built from TRBV7-2 and TRBJ1-1; tentatively, D is TRBD1 (6 bases). This CDR3 is built from 13 residues. V shed 6 bases and J shed 7 bases, with 15 bases lying between them. Germline-derived CDR1 and CDR2 are SGHTA and FQGNSA.